This T cell receptor beta chain was captured by sequencing in a study of tumor and adjacent non-tumor tissue in lung cancer (dated by TCRdb to 2016 to 2019). Study-level background: The cohort included eleven to twelve adenocarcinoma, a couple of squamous cell carcinoma and 1 small cell lung cancer patients. Among the approximately 15 patients, ages ranged from roughly 30 to 85 years, some ten were men and 5 were women, and disease was TNM stage I to III. Sequencing produced more than 100,000,000 productive TCRbeta reads in total, an average of about 4 million reads per sample. The study compared bulk TCRbeta repertoires from lung tumor tissue and matched distant non-tumor lung tissue of about 16 lung cancer patients. A few dozen paired specimens, one tumor and one normal lung sample per patient, were profiled by TCRbeta CDR3 sequencing.

The library was obtained by multiplex PCR. Sequenced on an Illumina HiSeq 2500. TCRbeta libraries were built by three rounds of nested PCR using primers (Table S4), following protocols modified from ARM-PCR. PCR products of 200-500 bp were gel-excised and purified with the QIAquick gel extraction kit before sequencing. Concerning the study's data processing: Trimmomatic was used to clean the reads, FLASH merged the cleaned reads into complete CDR3 sequences, and MiTCR assigned the sequences to V(D)J germline segments. VDJtools was used to compute clonal diversity as the inverse Simpson's index. A read counted as productive if the sequence was in-frame and lacked a premature stop codon. TCRdb reprocessed the public reads (quality trimming at Q25 with fastp, clone calling with MiXCR) and kept in-frame beta chains. For every CDR3 protein sequence, its rows merge into one entry that carries the most common genes and DNA. Clone size and V and J calls follow TCRdb, not the original study. Counted in this sample were about 140,000 distinct CDR3 sequences; around 66% of them appeared once. Roughly 18% of the sample comes from the top ten.

The investigation overall reported the following: TCR diversity (inverse Simpson) was significantly higher in tumor than in normal lung tissue (roughly 390 vs 170, P = 0.0075, Mann-Whitney U test). Only roughly 14 patients were in the cohort, and the authors stated that larger samples and more detailed clinical data are needed. The methods do not name the sequencing platform or mention unique molecular identifiers. In normal lung, the top 100 clones accounted for a significantly larger cumulative share of the repertoire than in tumor tissue. TCR diversity was significantly higher in younger patients, and higher tumor TCR diversity was associated with shorter overall and disease-free survival. Because peripheral blood was not sequenced, blood TCRbeta repertoires in the lung cancer patients of the study were not examined.

RNA was isolated from bulk, unsorted tissue, and RNA quality was assessed with a NanoDrop ND-1000 and an Agilent 2100. The donors were newly diagnosed lung cancer patients admitted for thoracic surgery in China from August to November 2014 who had not received prior chemotherapy. Patients with previous radiotherapy or chemotherapy, or with another concurrent cancer, were excluded from the study. Surgical tissue pieces of about 1-2.3 cm3 were preserved in RNAlater solution and were kept at -80 degrees C until use. As to this clonotype: No cognate antigen has been identified for it. Sequence at one end of the junction differs from germline and may be a read error.

This clonotype was obtained from a man aged 55-75 years with small cell lung cancer. The specimen was lung tumor tissue.

The CDR3 corresponds to CASSPYRDITGDLFF. The sequenced DNA: TGTGCTAGCAGTCCATACAGGGATATCACCGGGGATCTGTTTTTT. The sequence is built from TRBV6-5 and TRBJ2-2; TRBD1 is a weak D gene call, 6 bases matching. In the germline V gene, CDR1 corresponds to MNHEY and CDR2 to SVGAGI. Its CDR3 holds 15 amino acids, cysteine through phenylalanine. The entry retains the CDR3 DNA only, 45 bases that are in frame from base 1.